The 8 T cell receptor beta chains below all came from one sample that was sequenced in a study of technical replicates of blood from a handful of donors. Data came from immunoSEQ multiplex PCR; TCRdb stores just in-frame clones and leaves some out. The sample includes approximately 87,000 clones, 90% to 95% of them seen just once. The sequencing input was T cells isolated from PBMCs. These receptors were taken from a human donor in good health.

Here the CDR3 reads CASSQVGLAGDLDEQFF. The CDR3 DNA reads as TGCGCCAGCAGCCAAGTTGGCCTAGCGGGGGATCTTGATGAGCAGTTCTTC. The J gene is TRBJ2-1, the V gene TRBV4-1, with 10 bases fitting TRBD2. This CDR3 is 17 amino acids long. Germline V gene lookup returns CDR1 MGHRA and CDR2 YSYEKL. Trimming took 1 base from V and 8 from J; bases not matched to a gene: 11.

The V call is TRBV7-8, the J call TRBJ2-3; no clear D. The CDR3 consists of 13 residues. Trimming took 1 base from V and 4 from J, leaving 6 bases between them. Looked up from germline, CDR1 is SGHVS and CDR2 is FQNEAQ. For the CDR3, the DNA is TGTGCCAGCAGCTTAGGTTGGCCAGATACGCAGTATTTT. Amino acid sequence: CASSLGWPDTQYF.

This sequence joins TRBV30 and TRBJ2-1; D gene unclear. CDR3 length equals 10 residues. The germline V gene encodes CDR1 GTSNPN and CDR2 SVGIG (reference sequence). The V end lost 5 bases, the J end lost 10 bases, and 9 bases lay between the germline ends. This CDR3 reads CAWGRREQFF. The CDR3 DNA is TGTGCCTGGGGCCGCCGAGAGCAGTTCTTC.

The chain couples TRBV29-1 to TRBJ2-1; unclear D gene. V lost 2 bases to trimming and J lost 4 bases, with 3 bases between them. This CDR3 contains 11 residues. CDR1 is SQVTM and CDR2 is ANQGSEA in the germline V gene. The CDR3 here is CSVESYNEQFF. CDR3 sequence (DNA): TGCAGCGTTGAATCTTACAATGAGCAGTTCTTC.

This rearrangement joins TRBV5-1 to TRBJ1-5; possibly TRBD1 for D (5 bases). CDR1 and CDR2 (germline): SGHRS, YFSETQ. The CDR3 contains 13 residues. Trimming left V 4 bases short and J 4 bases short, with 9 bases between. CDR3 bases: TGCGCCAGCAGCCCGGGGGGGAATCAGCCCCAGCATTTT. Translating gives CASSPGGNQPQHF.

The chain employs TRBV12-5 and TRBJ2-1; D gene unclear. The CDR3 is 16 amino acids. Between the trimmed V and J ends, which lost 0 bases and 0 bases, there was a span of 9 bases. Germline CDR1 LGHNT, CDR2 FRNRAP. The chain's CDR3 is CASGLVSSSSYNEQFF. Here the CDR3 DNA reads TGTGCTAGTGGTTTGGTTAGCAGCAGCTCCTACAATGAGCAGTTCTTC.

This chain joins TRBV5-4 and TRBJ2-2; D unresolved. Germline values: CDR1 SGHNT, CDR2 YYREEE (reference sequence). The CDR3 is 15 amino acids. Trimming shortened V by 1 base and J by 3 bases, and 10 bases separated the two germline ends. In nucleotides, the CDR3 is TGTGCCAGCAGCTTGTTAACTTCGGACACCGGGGAGCTGTTTTTT. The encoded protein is CASSLLTSDTGELFF.

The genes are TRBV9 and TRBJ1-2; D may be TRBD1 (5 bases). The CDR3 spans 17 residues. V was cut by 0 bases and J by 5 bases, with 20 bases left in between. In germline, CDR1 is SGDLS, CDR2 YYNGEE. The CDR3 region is CASSVVRRGRGEYGYTF. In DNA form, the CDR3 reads TGTGCCAGCAGCGTAGTTAGGAGGGGAAGGGGCGAATATGGCTACACCTTC.